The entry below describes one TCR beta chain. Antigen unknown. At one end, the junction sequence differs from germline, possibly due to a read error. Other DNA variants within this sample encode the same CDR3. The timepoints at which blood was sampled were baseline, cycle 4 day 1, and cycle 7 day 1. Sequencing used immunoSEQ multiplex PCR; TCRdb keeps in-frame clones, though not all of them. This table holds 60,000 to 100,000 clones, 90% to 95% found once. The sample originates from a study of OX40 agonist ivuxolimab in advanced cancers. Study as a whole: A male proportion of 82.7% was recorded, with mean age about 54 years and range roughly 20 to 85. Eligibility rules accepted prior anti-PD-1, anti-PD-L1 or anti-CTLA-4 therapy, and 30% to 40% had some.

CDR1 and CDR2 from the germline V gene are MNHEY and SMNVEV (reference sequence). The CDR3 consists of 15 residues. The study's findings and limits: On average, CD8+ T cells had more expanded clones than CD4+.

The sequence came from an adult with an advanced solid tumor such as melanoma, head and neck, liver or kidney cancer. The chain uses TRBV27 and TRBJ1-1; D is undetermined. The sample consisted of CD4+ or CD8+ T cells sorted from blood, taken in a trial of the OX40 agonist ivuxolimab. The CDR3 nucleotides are TGTGCCAGCAGTGACGCGAGGGTCCTGAACACTGAAGCCTTCTTT. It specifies CASSDARVLNTEAFF.